This T cell receptor beta chain comes out of a study of human T cells and chemical hapten exposure. Trimming cost V 1 base and J 0 bases, with 7 bases left between them. This CDR3 comprises 14 residues. This clonotype was detected only a few times. TCRdb called the RACE reads again in MiXCR, with one record for every CDR3 protein. The table records about 110,000 distinct CDR3 sequences, roughly 11% of them present only once. Time point meaning: patch test 1, 2 weeks after DPC sensitization. The sample's treatment: therapeutic diphenylcyclopropenone sensitization with weekly scalp DPC. The sample consisted of whole blood, taken in connection with sensitization to the hapten diphenylcyclopropenone (DPC). The chain carries TRBV12-3 or TRBV12-4 and TRBJ2-7; D may be TRBD1 (6 bases). This receptor was identified in a woman aged 40-49 years with alopecia areata. Some clones in this sample may be carry-over from other donors' samples. The CDR3 bases are TGTGCCAGCAGTTTAGAGGGGGACTCCTACGAGCAGTACTTC. Translated, it gives CASSLEGDSYEQYF.